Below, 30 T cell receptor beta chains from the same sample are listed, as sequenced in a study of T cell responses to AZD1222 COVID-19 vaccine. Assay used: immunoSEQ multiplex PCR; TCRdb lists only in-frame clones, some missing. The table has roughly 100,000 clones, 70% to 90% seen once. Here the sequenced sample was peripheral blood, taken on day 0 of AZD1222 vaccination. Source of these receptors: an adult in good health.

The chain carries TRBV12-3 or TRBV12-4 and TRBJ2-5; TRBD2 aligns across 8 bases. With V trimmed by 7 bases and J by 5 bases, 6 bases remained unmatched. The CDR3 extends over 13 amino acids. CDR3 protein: CASMPGLVETQYF. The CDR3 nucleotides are TGTGCCAGCATGCCGGGACTAGTGGAGACCCAGTACTTC.

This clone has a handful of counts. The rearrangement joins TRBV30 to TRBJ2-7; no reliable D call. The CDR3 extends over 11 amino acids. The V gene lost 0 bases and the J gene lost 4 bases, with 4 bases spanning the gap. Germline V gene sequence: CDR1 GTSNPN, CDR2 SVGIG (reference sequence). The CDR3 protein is CAWSVRYEQYF. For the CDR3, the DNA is TGTGCCTGGAGTGTCCGTTACGAGCAGTACTTC.

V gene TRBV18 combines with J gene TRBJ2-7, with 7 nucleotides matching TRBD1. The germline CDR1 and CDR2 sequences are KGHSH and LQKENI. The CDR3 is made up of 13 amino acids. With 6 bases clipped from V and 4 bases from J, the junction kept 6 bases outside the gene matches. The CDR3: CASSGTAPYEQYF. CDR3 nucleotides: TGTGCCAGCTCCGGGACAGCTCCGTACGAGCAGTACTTC.

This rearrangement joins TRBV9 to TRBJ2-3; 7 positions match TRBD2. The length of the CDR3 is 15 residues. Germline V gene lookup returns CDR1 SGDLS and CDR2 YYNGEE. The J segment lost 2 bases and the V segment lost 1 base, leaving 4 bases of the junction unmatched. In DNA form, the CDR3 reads TGTGCCAGCAGCGTAACTAGCGCAGACACAGATACGCAGTATTTT. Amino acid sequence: CASSVTSADTDTQYF.

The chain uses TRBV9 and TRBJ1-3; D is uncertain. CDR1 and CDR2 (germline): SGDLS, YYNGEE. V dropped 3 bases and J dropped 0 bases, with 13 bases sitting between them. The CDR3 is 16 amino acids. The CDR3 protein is CASSAMLGSSGNTIYF. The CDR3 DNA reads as TGTGCCAGCAGCGCTATGTTAGGATCCTCTGGAAACACCATATATTTT.

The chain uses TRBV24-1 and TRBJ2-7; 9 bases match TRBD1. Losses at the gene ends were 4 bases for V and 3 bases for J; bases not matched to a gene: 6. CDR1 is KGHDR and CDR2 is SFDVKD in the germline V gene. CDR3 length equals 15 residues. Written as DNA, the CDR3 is TGTGCCACCAGTGACCCCGGGACAGGGAGCTACGAGCAGTACTTC. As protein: CATSDPGTGSYEQYF.

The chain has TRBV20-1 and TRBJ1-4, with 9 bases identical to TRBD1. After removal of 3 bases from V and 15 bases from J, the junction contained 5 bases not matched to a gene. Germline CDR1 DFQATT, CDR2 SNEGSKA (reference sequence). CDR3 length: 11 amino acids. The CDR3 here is CSASVGQGMFF. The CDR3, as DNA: TGCAGTGCTAGTGTTGGACAGGGGATGTTTTTT.

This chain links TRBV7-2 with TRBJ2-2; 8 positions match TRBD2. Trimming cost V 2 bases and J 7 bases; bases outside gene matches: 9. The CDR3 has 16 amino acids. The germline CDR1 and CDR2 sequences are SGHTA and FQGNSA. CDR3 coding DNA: TGTGCCAGCAGCTTAAACGGGAGGGCCATAGACGGGGAGCTGTTTTTT. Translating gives CASSLNGRAIDGELFF.

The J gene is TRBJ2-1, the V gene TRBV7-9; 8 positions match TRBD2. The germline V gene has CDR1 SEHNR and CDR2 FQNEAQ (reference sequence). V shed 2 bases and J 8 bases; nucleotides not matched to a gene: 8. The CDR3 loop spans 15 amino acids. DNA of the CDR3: TGTGCCAGCAGCTTACAACGCGGGAGGCATGATGAGCAGTTCTTC. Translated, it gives CASSLQRGRHDEQFF.

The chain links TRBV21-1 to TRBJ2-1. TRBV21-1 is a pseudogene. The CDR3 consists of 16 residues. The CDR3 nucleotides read TGTGCCAGCAGCAAAGCGAGCAGGAGCTCCTACAATGAGCAGTTCTTC. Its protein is CASSKASRSSYNEQFF.

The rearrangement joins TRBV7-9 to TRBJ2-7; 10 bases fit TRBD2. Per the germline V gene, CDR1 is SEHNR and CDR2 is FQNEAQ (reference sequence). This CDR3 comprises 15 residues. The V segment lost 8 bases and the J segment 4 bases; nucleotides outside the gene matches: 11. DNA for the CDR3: TGTGCCAGCGGACCCTCTAGCGGGAGAAGGTACGAGCAGTACTTC. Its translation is CASGPSSGRRYEQYF.

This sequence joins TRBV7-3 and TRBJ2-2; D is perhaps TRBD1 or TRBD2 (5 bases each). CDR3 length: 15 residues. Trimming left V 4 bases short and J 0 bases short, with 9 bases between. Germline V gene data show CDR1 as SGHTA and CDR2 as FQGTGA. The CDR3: CASSSGTSNTGELFF. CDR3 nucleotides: TGTGCCAGCAGCTCCGGGACGTCGAACACCGGGGAGCTGTTTTTT.

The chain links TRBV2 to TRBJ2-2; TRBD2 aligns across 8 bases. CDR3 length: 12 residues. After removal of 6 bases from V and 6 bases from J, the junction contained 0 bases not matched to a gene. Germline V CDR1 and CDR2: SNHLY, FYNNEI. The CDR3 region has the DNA TGTGCCAGCAGGGGACTAGCCGGGGAGCTGTTTTTT. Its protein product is CASRGLAGELFF.

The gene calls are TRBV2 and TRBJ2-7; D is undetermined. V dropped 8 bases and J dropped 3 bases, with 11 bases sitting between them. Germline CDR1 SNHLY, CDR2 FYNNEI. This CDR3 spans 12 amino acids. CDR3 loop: CASYSQGYEQYF. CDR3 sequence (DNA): TGTGCCAGCTATTCGCAAGGCTACGAGCAGTACTTC. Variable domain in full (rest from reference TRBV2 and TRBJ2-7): EPEVTQTPSHQVTQMGQEVILRCVPISNHLYFYWYRQILGQKVEFLVSFYNNEISEKSEIFDDQFSVERPDGSNFTLKIRSTKLEDSAMYFCASYSQGYEQYFGPGTRLTVT.

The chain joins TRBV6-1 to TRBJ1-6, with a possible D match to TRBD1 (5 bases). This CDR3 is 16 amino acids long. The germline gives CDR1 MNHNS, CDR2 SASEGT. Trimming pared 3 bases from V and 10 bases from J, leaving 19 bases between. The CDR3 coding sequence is TGTGCCAGCAGTGATGGGGGGGGATTGTTCCAATCACCCCTCCACTTT. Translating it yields CASSDGGGLFQSPLHF.

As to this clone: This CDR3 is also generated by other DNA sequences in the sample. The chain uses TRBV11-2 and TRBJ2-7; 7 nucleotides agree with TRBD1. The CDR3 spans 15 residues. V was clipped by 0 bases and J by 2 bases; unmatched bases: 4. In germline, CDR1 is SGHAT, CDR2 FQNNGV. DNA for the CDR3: TGTGCCAGCAGCTTAGACCCAGGGGGACCCTACGAGCAGTACTTC. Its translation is CASSLDPGGPYEQYF.

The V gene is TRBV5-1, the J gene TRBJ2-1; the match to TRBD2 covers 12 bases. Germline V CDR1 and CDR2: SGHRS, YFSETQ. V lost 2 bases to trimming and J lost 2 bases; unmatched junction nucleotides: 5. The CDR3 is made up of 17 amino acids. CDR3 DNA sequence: TGCGCCAGCAGCTTCCGACTAGCGGGAGAACCCTACAATGAGCAGTTCTTC. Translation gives CASSFRLAGEPYNEQFF.

CDR3 sequence reads: CASSLGQGAYEQYF. For the CDR3, the DNA is TGTGCCAGCAGCTTAGGACAGGGGGCTTACGAGCAGTACTTC. The chain links TRBV7-8 to TRBJ2-7; 10 bases line up with TRBD1. This CDR3 has 14 residues. V trimming: 1 base; J trimming: 4 bases; junction bases outside the gene matches: 1. CDR1 and CDR2 (germline): SGHVS, FQNEAQ.

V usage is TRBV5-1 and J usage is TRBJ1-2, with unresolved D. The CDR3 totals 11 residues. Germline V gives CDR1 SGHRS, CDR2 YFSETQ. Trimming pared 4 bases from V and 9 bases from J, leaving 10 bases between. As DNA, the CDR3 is TGCGCCAGCAGCACCAACTACCGCTACACCTTC. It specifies CASSTNYRYTF.

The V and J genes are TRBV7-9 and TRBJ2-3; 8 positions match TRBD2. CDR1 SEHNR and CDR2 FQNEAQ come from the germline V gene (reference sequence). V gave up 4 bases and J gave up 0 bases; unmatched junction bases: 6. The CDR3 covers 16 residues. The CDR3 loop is CASSSRTSSSTDTQYF. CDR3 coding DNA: TGTGCCAGCAGCTCCCGGACTAGCTCTAGCACAGATACGCAGTATTTT.

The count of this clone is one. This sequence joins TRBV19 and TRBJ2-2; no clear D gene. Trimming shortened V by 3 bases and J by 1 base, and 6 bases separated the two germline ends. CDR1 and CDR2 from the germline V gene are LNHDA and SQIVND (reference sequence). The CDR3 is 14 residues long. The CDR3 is CASSIGWNTGELFF. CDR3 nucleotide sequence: TGTGCCAGTAGTATTGGTTGGAACACCGGGGAGCTGTTTTTT. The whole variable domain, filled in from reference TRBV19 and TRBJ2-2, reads DGGITQSPKYLFRKEGQNVTLSCEQNLNHDAMYWYRQDPGQGLRLIYYSQIVNDFQKGDIAEGYSVSREKKESFPLTVTSAQKNPTAFYLCASSIGWNTGELFFGEGSRLTVL.

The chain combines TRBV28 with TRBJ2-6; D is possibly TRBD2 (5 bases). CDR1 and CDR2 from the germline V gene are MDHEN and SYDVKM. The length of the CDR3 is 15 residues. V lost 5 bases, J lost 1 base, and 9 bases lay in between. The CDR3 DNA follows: TGTGCCAGCAGTCGGACTTCTTCTGGGGCCAACGTCCTGACTTTC. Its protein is CASSRTSSGANVLTF.

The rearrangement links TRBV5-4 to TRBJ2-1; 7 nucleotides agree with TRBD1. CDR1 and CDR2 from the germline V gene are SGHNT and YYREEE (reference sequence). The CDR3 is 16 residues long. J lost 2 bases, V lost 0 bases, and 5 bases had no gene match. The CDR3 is CASSLGGTAAYNEQFF. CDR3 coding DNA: TGTGCCAGCAGCTTGGGGGGGACAGCCGCCTACAATGAGCAGTTCTTC.

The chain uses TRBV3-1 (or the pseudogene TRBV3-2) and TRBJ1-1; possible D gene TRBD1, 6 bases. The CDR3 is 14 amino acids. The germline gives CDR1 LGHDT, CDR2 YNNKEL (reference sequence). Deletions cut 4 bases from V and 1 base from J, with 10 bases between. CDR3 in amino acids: CASSLQGPNTEAFF. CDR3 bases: TGTGCCAGCAGCCTCCAGGGGCCGAACACTGAAGCTTTCTTT.

The CDR3 protein is CASRGLAGIYEQYF. In DNA form, the CDR3 reads TGTGCCAGCAGGGGACTAGCGGGAATCTACGAGCAGTACTTC. V usage is TRBV28 and J usage is TRBJ2-7; TRBD2 agrees at 13 bases. CDR1 and CDR2 from the germline V gene are MDHEN and SYDVKM. With 6 bases clipped from V and 3 bases from J, the junction kept 2 bases outside the gene matches. The length of the CDR3 is 14 residues.

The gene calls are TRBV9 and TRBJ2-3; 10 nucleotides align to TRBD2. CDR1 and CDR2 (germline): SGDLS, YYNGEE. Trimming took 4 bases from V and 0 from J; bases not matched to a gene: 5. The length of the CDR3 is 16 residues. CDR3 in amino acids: CASSSSGGISTDTQYF. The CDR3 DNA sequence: TGTGCCAGCAGCTCTAGCGGGGGAATTAGCACAGATACGCAGTATTTT.

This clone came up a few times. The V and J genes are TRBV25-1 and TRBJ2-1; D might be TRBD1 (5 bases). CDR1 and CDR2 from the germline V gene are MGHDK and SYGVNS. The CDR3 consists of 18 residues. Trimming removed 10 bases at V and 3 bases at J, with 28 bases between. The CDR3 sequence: CATPSGRLNTEDYNEQFF. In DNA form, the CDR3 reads TGTGCCACCCCCTCAGGGCGGCTGAACACTGAAGACTACAATGAGCAGTTCTTC.

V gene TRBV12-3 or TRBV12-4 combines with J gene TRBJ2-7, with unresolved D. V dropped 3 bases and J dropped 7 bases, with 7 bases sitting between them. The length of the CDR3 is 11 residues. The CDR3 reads CASSLGSEQYF. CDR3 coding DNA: TGTGCCAGCAGTTTGGGGTCAGAGCAGTACTTC.

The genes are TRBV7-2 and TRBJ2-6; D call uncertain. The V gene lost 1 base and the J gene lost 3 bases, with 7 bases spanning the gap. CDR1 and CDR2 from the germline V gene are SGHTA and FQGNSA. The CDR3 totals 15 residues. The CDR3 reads CASSLEHGGANVLTF. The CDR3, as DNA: TGTGCCAGCAGCTTAGAGCATGGTGGGGCCAACGTCCTGACTTTC.

The CDR3 region has the DNA TGTGCCACCAGCAGCAACACAGGGCACCGGGGCAATCAGCCCCAGCATTTT. It translates to CATSSNTGHRGNQPQHF. The chain is built from TRBV15 and TRBJ1-5; D might be TRBD1 (6 bases). The CDR3 is 17 amino acids. Germline CDR1 is LNHNV and CDR2 is YYDKDF (reference sequence). Trimming removed 3 bases from V and 2 bases from J, with 17 bases in between.